The 32 T cell receptor beta chains presented below share a single source sample, sequenced in a study of tumor-infiltrating lymphocytes in glioblastoma multiforme. Three nested ARM-PCR rounds with V-beta and C-beta primers built TCRB libraries. In TCRdb, the multiplex PCR reads were re-called with MiXCR into one record per CDR3 protein. The sample records 30,000 or so distinct CDR3 sequences, approximately 66% being singletons. Sequencing used brain tumor tissue. These receptors came from a male donor with glioblastoma.

This clonotype has a count of ten or more. V gene TRBV7-9 combines with J gene TRBJ2-7; 9 bases map to TRBD2. The CDR3 spans 15 residues. The germline gives CDR1 SEHNR, CDR2 FQNEAQ (reference sequence). Trimming took 2 bases from V and 4 from J; bases not matched to a gene: 6. The CDR3 bases are TGTGCCAGCAGCTTATTAGCGGGAGTTGAATACGAGCAGTACTTC. It encodes CASSLLAGVEYEQYF.

The chain employs TRBV4-1 and TRBJ2-3; 11 bases line up with TRBD1. V lost 4 bases and J lost 4; bases outside the gene matches: 4. The CDR3 covers 15 residues. Germline V gene data show CDR1 as MGHRA and CDR2 as YSYEKL. CDR3 region: CASSRRTGGADTQYF. For the CDR3, the DNA is TGCGCCAGCAGCCGCAGGACAGGGGGCGCAGATACGCAGTATTTT.

On this clonotype itself: The CDR3 carries no conserved terminal phenylalanine or tryptophan, so it likely arises from a read error. This chain links TRBV20-1 with TRBJ2-5, with D hard to call. Looked up from germline, CDR1 is DFQATT and CDR2 is SNEGSKA (reference sequence). CDR3 length: 13 amino acids. The CDR3 coding sequence is TGCAGTGCTCCTCAACAGCCCCAAGAGACTCAGTACTTG. Residues: CSAPQQPQETQYL.

Of note for this clonotype: A read error is likely, as this CDR3 ends without the conserved phenylalanine or tryptophan. It is unclear where the CDR3 begins or ends on the DNA, so no DNA is shown, and the CDR3 is as TCRdb lists it. CDR3 protein: CASSYQPGQAYERYL. This chain links TRBV6-5 with TRBJ2-7; the D segment call TRBD1 is taken from the table without a DNA check. The CDR3 length is 15 residues, termini included. Germline V gives CDR1 MNHEY, CDR2 SVGAGI.

The chain uses TRBV10-3 and TRBJ1-1; D may be TRBD1 (6 bases). The CDR3 has 14 amino acids. Germline CDR1 is ENHRY and CDR2 is SYGVKD. Deletions cut 10 bases from V and 10 bases from J, with 25 bases between. The CDR3 region is CATINRVEGNGAFF. The CDR3 DNA is TGTGCCACCATTAACAGGGTTGAGGGCAATGGAGCTTTCTTT.

In this sample, this clonotype turned up many times. The chain combines TRBV30 with TRBJ2-3; tentative D call: TRBD2 (6 bases). Germline CDR1 and CDR2: GTSNPN and SVGIG (reference sequence). This CDR3 contains 14 residues. V was clipped by 0 bases and J by 1 base, with 8 bases between them. CDR3 sequence: CAWSVWGGTDTQYF. The CDR3 DNA reads TGTGCCTGGAGTGTTTGGGGGGGCACAGATACGCAGTATTTT.

The chain is built from TRBV30 and TRBJ1-6; D gene uncertain. Looked up from germline, CDR1 is GTSNPN and CDR2 is SVGIG (reference sequence). The CDR3 has 15 amino acids. Trimming stripped 4 bases from V and 2 bases from J, with 12 bases between. For the CDR3, the DNA is TGTGCCTGGAAGCGGCAGAGCCCCTATAATTCACCCCTCCACTTT. Protein sequence: CAWKRQSPYNSPLHF.

By share of the sample, this clonotype is large. The CDR3 DNA follows: TGTGCCAGCAGCCTTGGGACGACCTACGAGCAGTACTTC. Protein: CASSLGTTYEQYF. The chain is built from TRBV11-2 and TRBJ2-7; D is possibly TRBD1 or TRBD2 (5 bases each). Trimming removed 5 bases at V and 2 bases at J, with 10 bases between. This CDR3 spans 13 amino acids. Germline CDR1 SGHAT, CDR2 FQNNGV.

This clonotype was picked up many times. V and J are TRBV5-4 and TRBJ2-3; D remains unclear. The germline V gene has CDR1 SGHNT and CDR2 YYREEE (reference sequence). This CDR3 has 14 amino acids. The ends were cut back, 7 bases at V and 0 bases at J, with 12 bases in the middle. As DNA, the CDR3 is TGTGCCAGCCGCCCAATGCCTAGCACAGATACGCAGTATTTT. Translated: CASRPMPSTDTQYF.

In this sample, this clonotype turned up once. The chain recombines TRBV6-5 with TRBJ1-1; perhaps TRBD1 as D (6 bases). The CDR3 contains 20 residues. In germline, CDR1 is MNHEY, CDR2 SVGAGI. The germline V and J ends were trimmed by 1 base and 2 bases, with 26 bases remaining between them. The CDR3 nucleotides are TGTGCCAGCAGTTACTTTCAAGCCCCCGCCCGACAGGCGATAAACACTGAAGCTTTCTTT. It encodes CASSYFQAPARQAINTEAFF.

Comment on this clonotype: One end of the junction varies from germline; a read error may be responsible. This sequence joins TRBV10-3 and TRBJ2-1; TRBD2 aligns across 8 bases. CDR1 is ENHRY and CDR2 is SYGVKD in the germline V gene. CDR3 size: 14 residues. The CDR3 region is CAISLAGGGNEQLF. In nucleotides, the CDR3 is TGTGCCATCAGTCTAGCGGGTGGAGGCAATGAGCAGCTCTTC.

Notes on this clonotype: A read error may produce the germline difference seen at one junction end. This chain links TRBV29-1 with TRBJ2-5; perhaps TRBD2 as D (5 bases). In germline, CDR1 is SQVTM, CDR2 ANQGSEA. The CDR3 runs to 11 residues. The chain's CDR3 is CSVLMGADAKF. DNA of the CDR3: TGCAGCGTGCTCATGGGAGCTGATGCGAAGTTC.

Notes on this clonotype: A read error is likely, as this CDR3 ends without the conserved phenylalanine or tryptophan. The gene calls are TRBV5-4 and TRBJ2-1; D is perhaps TRBD1 or TRBD2 (5 bases each). CDR3 length: 13 amino acids. CDR1 is SGHNT, CDR2 YYREEE, per germline (reference sequence). In DNA form, the CDR3 reads TGTACCAGCAGCTTGTGGGACGGGGATGAGCAGTTCCTC. Protein product: CTSSLWDGDEQFL.

With respect to this clonotype: Given a much more abundant clone one base away, this may be a read error. This sequence joins TRBV5-1 and TRBJ2-1; possible D gene TRBD2, 5 bases. CDR3 size: 13 residues. Trimming removed 0 bases at V and 5 bases at J, with 6 bases between. The germline V gene encodes CDR1 SGHRS and CDR2 YFSETQ. The CDR3 DNA sequence: TGCGCCAGCAGCTTGGTGGAGGACAATGAGCAGTTCTTC. Protein product: CASSLVEDNEQFF.

The sample holds many counts of this clonotype. V usage is TRBV7-8 and J usage is TRBJ2-5; the match to TRBD1 covers 7 bases. The CDR3 has 15 amino acids. Germline V gene lookup returns CDR1 SGHVS and CDR2 FQNEAQ. The V segment lost 5 bases and the J segment 0 bases; nucleotides outside the gene matches: 6. CDR3 sequence: CASSQGQLYQETQYF. CDR3 DNA sequence: TGTGCCAGCAGCCAGGGACAGCTGTACCAAGAGACCCAGTACTTC.

Ten or more counts support this clonotype. The chain is built from TRBV29-1 and TRBJ2-7, with D tentatively TRBD2 (6 bases). CDR1 and CDR2 (germline): SQVTM, ANQGSEA. V lost 0 bases and J lost 6, with 9 bases in between. This CDR3 region has 12 residues. CDR3 loop: CSVEDQGGEQYF. Here the CDR3 DNA reads TGCAGCGTTGAAGATCAGGGAGGCGAGCAGTACTTC.

Comment on this clonotype: This may stem from a read error, because a much larger clone lies one nucleotide away. The genes are TRBV7-9 and TRBJ2-3, with D perhaps TRBD1 or TRBD2 (6 bases each). Germline lookup yields CDR1 SEHNR and CDR2 FQNEAQ (reference sequence). This CDR3 is built from 12 residues. The CDR3 bases are TGTGCCAGTATTAGGGGGGCAGATGCGCAGTATTTT. Translating gives CASIRGADAQYF.

The rearrangement uses TRBV10-3 and TRBJ2-1, with D possibly called TRBD1 or TRBD2 (5 bases each). V shed 7 bases and J shed 10 bases, with 20 bases lying between them. There are 14 residues in the CDR3. Germline V CDR1 and CDR2: ENHRY, SYGVKD. The chain's CDR3 is CAIKASRDPGEQFF. The CDR3 nucleotides read TGTGCCATCAAGGCCAGCAGGGACCCGGGGGAGCAGTTCTTC.

This clonotype is categorized as large. This chain connects TRBV11-2 to TRBJ2-1, with 7 nucleotides matching TRBD2. The junction had 8 bases not matched to a gene; V was cut back by 1 base and J by 2 bases. CDR1 is SGHAT, CDR2 FQNNGV, per germline. The CDR3 has 17 residues. CDR3 nucleotide sequence: TGTGCCAGCAGCTTAGTCCCCGCTAGCGGCACCTACAATGAGCAGTTCTTC. It codes for CASSLVPASGTYNEQFF. Using reference TRBV11-2 and TRBJ2-1 for the parts outside the CDR3, the full variable domain is EAGVAQSPRYKIIEKRQSVAFWCNPISGHATLYWYQQILGQGPKLLIQFQNNGVVDDSQLPKDRFSAERLKGVDSTLKIQPAKLEDSAVYLCASSLVPASGTYNEQFFGPGTRLTVL.

This clonotype has at least ten counts. The rearrangement links TRBV10-3 to TRBJ2-5, with D possibly being TRBD2 (5 bases). CDR1 ENHRY and CDR2 SYGVKD come from the germline V gene. This CDR3 spans 14 amino acids. V lost 7 bases to trimming and J lost 4 bases, with 16 bases between them. CDR3 loop: CAIMNSLAGETQYF. In nucleotides, the CDR3 is TGTGCCATCATGAATTCCCTAGCAGGAGAGACCCAGTACTTC.

About this clonotype: No conserved phenylalanine or tryptophan ends this CDR3, so it is likely a read error. The V and J genes are TRBV11-2 and TRBJ2-1; a weak D match, TRBD2 (5 bases). This CDR3 is 15 amino acids long. Germline CDR1 SGHAT, CDR2 FQNNGV. The CDR3 DNA is TGTGCCAACAGCGTAGAAGCGGCCTCCTACAATGAGCAGTTCCTC. Its protein is CANSVEAASYNEQFL.

In regard to this clonotype: A much bigger clone sits one base away, suggesting this may be a read error. The V and J genes are TRBV7-9 and TRBJ1-1; D is undetermined. The V gene's germline CDR1 is SEHNR and CDR2 FQNEAQ (reference sequence). This CDR3 comprises 13 residues. Trimming removed 1 base at V and 7 bases at J, with 10 bases between. The CDR3 spells CASSLELGGEAFF. DNA of the CDR3: TGTGCCAGCAGCTTAGAATTAGGAGGTGAAGCTTTCTTT.

This clonotype was seen repeatedly, ten times or more. The chain has TRBV10-2 and TRBJ1-5, with D possibly being TRBD1 (6 bases). Germline V lookup: CDR1 WSHSY, CDR2 SAAADI. Trimming left V 5 bases short and J 4 bases short, with 6 bases between. The CDR3 runs to 12 residues. The CDR3 loop is CASSQGNQPQHF. The CDR3 DNA follows: TGCGCCAGCAGTCAGGGGAATCAGCCCCAGCATTTT.

The chain joins TRBV4-2 to TRBJ2-7; 12 bases line up with TRBD2. CDR3 length equals 16 residues. The V and J ends lost 4 bases and 13 bases, in that order; junction bases with no gene match: 17. Germline V CDR1 and CDR2: LGHNA, YNFKEQ. In nucleotides, the CDR3 is TGTGCCAGCAGCCGAGATCCCGGACTAGCGGGAAGTGGGCAATACTTC. Its translation is CASSRDPGLAGSGQYF.

The V and J genes are TRBV7-9 and TRBJ1-2; 10 nucleotides line up with TRBD1. The ends lost 7 bases at V and 7 bases at J; junction bases unmatched: 9. Germline loops: CDR1 SEHNR, CDR2 FQNEAQ (reference sequence). The CDR3 runs to 14 residues. Here the CDR3 reads CASTPTGQGLGYTF. CDR3 in DNA: TGTGCCAGCACCCCGACGGGACAGGGGCTTGGCTACACCTTC.

The J gene is TRBJ2-3, the V gene TRBV7-9; the D is unclear. Germline V CDR1 and CDR2: SEHNR, FQNEAQ (reference sequence). Deletions cut 4 bases from V and 3 bases from J, with 17 bases between. CDR3 length equals 16 residues. CDR3 amino acids: CASSSPESSETDTQYF. CDR3 in DNA: TGTGCCAGCAGCTCGCCCGAATCGTCAGAGACAGATACGCAGTATTTT. The variable domain in full, with the rest retrieved from reference TRBV7-9 and TRBJ2-3, is DTGVSQNPRHKITKRGQNVTFRCDPISEHNRLYWYRQTLGQGPEFLTYFQNEAQLEKSRLLSDRFSAERPKGSFSTLEIQRTEQGDSAMYLCASSSPESSETDTQYFGPGTRLTVL.

By share, this clonotype ranks as medium-sized. The V and J genes are TRBV12-3 or TRBV12-4 and TRBJ2-1; D is unresolved. This CDR3 is built from 11 residues. V dropped 3 bases and J dropped 8 bases, with 5 bases sitting between them. CDR3 DNA sequence: TGTGCCAGCAGTTTTACCGATGAGCAGTTCTTC. It specifies CASSFTDEQFF.

The chain uses TRBV2 and TRBJ1-2, with unresolved D. Looked up from germline, CDR1 is SNHLY and CDR2 is FYNNEI. The CDR3 spans 12 residues. The germline V and J ends were trimmed by 8 bases and 8 bases, with 15 bases remaining between them. CDR3 loop: CASSGYGMGYTF. CDR3 bases: TGTGCCAGCTCTGGCTATGGTATGGGCTACACCTTC.

Of note for this clonotype: The CDR3 end shows no conserved phenylalanine or tryptophan, and so a read error is likely. The CDR3 region is CASSPGQEYEQYL. For the CDR3, the DNA is TGTGCCAGCAGCCCCGGACAGGAATACGAGCAGTACCTC. V gene TRBV5-5 combines with J gene TRBJ2-7; 7 nucleotides align to TRBD1. The CDR3 is 13 residues long. V lost 4 bases and J lost 4; bases outside the gene matches: 5. From germline, CDR1 is SGHKS and CDR2 YYEKEE (reference sequence).

In the case of this clonotype: The CDR3 carries no conserved terminal phenylalanine or tryptophan, so it likely arises from a read error. The J gene is TRBJ1-1, the V gene TRBV29-1; D remains ambiguous. V gave up 3 bases and J gave up 1 base, with 9 bases separating them. CDR3 size: 13 residues. Germline V gene data show CDR1 as SQVTM and CDR2 as ANQGSEA. CDR3 protein: CSVDSSENTEAFI. The CDR3 nucleotides read TGCAGCGTTGATAGTTCAGAGAACACTGAAGCTTTCATT.

A word on this clonotype: Sequence at one end of the junction differs from germline and may be a read error. This chain links TRBV6-6 with TRBJ2-4, with D possibly being TRBD1 (5 bases). CDR3 length: 14 residues. Germline loops: CDR1 MNHNY, CDR2 SVGAGI (reference sequence). CDR3 DNA sequence: TGTGCCAGCAGCCAAACAGGCCCGAAAAACATTCAGTGCTTC. Its translation: CASSQTGPKNIQCF.

This clonotype occurred once. The V and J genes are TRBV6-6 and TRBJ2-6; 11 bases align to TRBD2. Germline V gene data show CDR1 as MNHNY and CDR2 as SVGAGI (reference sequence). Losses at the gene ends were 6 bases for V and 4 bases for J; bases not matched to a gene: 8. The CDR3 is made up of 17 amino acids. CDR3 region: CASRRLAGRTGANVLTF. In nucleotides, the CDR3 is TGTGCCAGCAGGCGACTAGCGGGACGGACAGGGGCCAACGTCCTGACTTTC.